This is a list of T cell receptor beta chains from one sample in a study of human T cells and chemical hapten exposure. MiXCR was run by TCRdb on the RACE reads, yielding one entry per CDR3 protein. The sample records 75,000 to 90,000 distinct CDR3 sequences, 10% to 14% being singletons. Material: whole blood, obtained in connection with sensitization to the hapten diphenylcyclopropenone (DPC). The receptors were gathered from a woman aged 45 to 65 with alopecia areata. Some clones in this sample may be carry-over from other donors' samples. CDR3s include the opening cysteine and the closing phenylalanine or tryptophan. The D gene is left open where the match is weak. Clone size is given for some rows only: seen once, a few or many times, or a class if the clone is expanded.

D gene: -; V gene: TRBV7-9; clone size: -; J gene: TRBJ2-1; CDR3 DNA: TGTGCCAGCAGCTTAGGGGTGGGCAGGGAGGACTACAATGAGCAGTTCTTC; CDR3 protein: CASSLGVGREDYNEQFF
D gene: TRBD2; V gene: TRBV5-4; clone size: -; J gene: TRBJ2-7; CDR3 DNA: TGTGCCAGCAGCCCTAGCGGGAGCACATTTCGGGAGCAGTACTTC; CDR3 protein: CASSPSGSTFREQYF
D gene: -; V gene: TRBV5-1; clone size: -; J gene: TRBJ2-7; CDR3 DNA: TGCGCCAGCAGCTTGGACCCTGGACAGTACTACGAGCAGTACTTC; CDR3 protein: CASSLDPGQYYEQYF
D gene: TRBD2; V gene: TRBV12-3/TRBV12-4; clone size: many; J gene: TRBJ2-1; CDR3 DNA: TGTGCCAGCAGTCCATCGGGACTAGCGGGCTACAATGAGCAGTTCTTC; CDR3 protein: CASSPSGLAGYNEQFF
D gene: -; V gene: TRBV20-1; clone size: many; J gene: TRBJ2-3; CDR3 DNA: TGCAGTGCTAGAAGAAGTCCAGATACGCAGTATTTT; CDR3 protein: CSARRSPDTQYF
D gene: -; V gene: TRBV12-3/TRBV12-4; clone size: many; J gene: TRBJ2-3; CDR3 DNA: TGTGCCAGCAGTTTTGCGGGGAGGACAGATACGCAGTATTTT; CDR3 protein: CASSFAGRTDTQYF
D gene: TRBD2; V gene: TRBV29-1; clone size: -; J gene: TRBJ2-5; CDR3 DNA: TGCAGCGTTGAAGATCCGTGGGAGGGCCGTAAAGAGACCCAGTACTTC; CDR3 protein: CSVEDPWEGRKETQYF
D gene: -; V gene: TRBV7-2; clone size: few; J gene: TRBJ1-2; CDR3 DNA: TGTGCCAGCAGCTTAGCGGTCTCGTCCTATGGCTACACCTTC; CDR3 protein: CASSLAVSSYGYTF
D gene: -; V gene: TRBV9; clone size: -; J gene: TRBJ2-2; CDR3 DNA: TGTGCCAGCAGCGTAGAATGGGGGCTTAACGGGGAGCTGTTTTTT; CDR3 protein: CASSVEWGLNGELFF
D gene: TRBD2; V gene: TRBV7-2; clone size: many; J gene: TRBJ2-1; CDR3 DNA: TGTGCCAGCAGCTTGAGCGGGAGCTCCACGTACAATGAGCAGTTCTTC; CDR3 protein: CASSLSGSSTYNEQFF
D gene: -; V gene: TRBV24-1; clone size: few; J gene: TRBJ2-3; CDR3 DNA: TGTGCCACCAGTGATTGGTACGGAGATACGCAGTATTTT; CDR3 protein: CATSDWYGDTQYF
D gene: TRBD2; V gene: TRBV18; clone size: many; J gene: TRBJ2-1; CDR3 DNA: TGTGCCAGCTCACCAACTAAAGCGGGAGGTGGAAATGAGCAGTTCTTC; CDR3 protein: CASSPTKAGGGNEQFF
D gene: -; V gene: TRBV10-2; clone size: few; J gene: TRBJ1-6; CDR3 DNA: TGCGCCAGCAGGAGCAGGACAAGCTCCTATAATTCACCCCTCCACTTT; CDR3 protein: CASRSRTSSYNSPLHF
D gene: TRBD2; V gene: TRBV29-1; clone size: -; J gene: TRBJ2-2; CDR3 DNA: TGCGGGACTAGCGGCACCGGGGAGCTGTTTTTT; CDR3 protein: CGTSGTGELFF
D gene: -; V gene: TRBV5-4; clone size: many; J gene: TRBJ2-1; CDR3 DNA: TGTGCCAGCAGTAGGGGTTACAGTGAGCAGTTCTTC; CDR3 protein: CASSRGYSEQFF
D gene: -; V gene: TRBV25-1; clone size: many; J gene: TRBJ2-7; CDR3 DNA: TGTGCCAGCAGTATAGCGGACTCCTACGAGCAGTACTTC; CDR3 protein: CASSIADSYEQYF
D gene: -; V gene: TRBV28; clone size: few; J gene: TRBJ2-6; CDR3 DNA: TGTGCCTCCCGGGAGTCTGGGGCCAACGTCCTGACTTTC; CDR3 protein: CASRESGANVLTF
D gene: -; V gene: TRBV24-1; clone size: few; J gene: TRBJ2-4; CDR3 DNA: TGTGCCACCAGTGATCACGGCACAGAGACCATTCAGTACTTC; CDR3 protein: CATSDHGTETIQYF
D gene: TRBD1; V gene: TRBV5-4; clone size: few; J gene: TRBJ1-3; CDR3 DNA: TGTGCCAGCAGCTCACAGGGGAGGAGAGGAAACACCATATATTTT; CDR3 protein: CASSSQGRRGNTIYF
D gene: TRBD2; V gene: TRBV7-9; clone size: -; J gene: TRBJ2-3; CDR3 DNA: TGTGCCAGCAGCTTAGAAGGACTAGCGACAGATACGCAGTATTTT; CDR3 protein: CASSLEGLATDTQYF
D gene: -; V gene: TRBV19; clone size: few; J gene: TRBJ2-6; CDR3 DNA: TGTGCCAGTGGACGCGGCGGGGCCAACGTCCTGACTTTC; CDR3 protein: CASGRGGANVLTF
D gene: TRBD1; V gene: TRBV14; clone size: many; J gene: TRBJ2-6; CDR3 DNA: TGTGCCAGCAGCCCCCTGACAGGGCCCGGGGCCAACGTCCTGACTTTC; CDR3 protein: CASSPLTGPGANVLTF
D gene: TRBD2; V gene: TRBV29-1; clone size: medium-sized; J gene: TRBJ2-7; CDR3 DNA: TGCGAAAGGGCGGGAGAAGGGTACGAGCAGTACTTC; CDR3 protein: CERAGEGYEQYF
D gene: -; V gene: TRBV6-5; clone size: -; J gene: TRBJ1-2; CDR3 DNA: TGTGCCAGCAGGGGGACCCCAGCTAACTATGGCTACACCTTC; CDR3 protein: CASRGTPANYGYTF
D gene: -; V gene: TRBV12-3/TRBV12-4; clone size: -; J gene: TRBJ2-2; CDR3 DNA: TGTGCCAGCAGTTGGCGTCGACGGACCGGGGAGCTGTTTTTT; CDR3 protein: CASSWRRRTGELFF
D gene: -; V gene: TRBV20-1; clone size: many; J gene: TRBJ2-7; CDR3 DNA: TGCAGTGCTAGAGCTCTGGGGTCGCGTGAGCAGTACTTC; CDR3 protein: CSARALGSREQYF
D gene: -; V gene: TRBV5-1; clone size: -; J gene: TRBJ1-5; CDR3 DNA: TGCGCCAGCAGAGGGGGGCCCTCGGGCAATCAGCCCCAGCATTTT; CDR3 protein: CASRGGPSGNQPQHF
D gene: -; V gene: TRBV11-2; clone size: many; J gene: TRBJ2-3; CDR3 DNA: TGTGCCAGCAGCTTATGGGGGCGACCCACAGATACGCAGTATTTT; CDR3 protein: CASSLWGRPTDTQYF
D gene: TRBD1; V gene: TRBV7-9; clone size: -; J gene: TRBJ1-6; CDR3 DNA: TGTGCCAGCAGCTTAGGGTGGACAGGATCACCCCTCCACTTT; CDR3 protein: CASSLGWTGSPLHF
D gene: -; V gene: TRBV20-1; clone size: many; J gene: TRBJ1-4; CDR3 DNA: TGCAGTGCTTCAGGGACAACTAATGAAAAACTGTTTTTT; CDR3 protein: CSASGTTNEKLFF
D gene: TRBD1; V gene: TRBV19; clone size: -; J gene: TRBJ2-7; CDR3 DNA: TGTGCCAGTAGTATTGACAGGGGGCTTTCCTACGAGCAGTACTTC; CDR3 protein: CASSIDRGLSYEQYF
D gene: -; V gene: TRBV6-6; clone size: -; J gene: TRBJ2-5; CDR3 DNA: TGTGCCAGCTCAGGAGGCCTCGCCCAGTACTTC; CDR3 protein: CASSGGLAQYF
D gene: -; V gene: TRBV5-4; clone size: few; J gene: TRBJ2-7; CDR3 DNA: TGTGCCACGGGCCTCGGAGGGGGATTGCTCTACGAGCAGTACTTC; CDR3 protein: CATGLGGGLLYEQYF
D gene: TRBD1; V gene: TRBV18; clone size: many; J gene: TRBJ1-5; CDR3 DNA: TGTGCCAGCTCACCGCAGGGGGATCAGCCCCAGCATTTT; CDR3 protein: CASSPQGDQPQHF
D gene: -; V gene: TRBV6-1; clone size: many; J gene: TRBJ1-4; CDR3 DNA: TGTGCCACATCATTCGAAAAACTGTTTTTT; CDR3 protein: CATSFEKLFF
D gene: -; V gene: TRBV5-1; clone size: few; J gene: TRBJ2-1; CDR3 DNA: TGCGCCAGCATCCCCCGGGCGGGCTCCTACAATGAGCAGTTCTTC; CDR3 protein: CASIPRAGSYNEQFF
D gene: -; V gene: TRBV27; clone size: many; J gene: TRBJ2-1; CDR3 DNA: TGTGCCAGCAGTTTATGGGGGGAAAACAATGAGCAGTTCTTC; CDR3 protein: CASSLWGENNEQFF
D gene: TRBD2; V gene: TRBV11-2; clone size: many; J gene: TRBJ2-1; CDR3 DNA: TGTGCCAGCAGCGGGACTAGCGGTAGGGGGGGGCAGTTCTTC; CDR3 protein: CASSGTSGRGGQFF